This TCR beta chain came from a study of OX40 agonist ivuxolimab in advanced cancers. Study summary: Partial responses were achieved by three patients, of whom one had hepatocellular carcinoma and two had cutaneous melanoma. Study findings and constraints: Within 6 weeks, CD4+ and CD8+ blood T cells expanded clonally at 0.1 to 3.0 mg/kg.

The repertoire was sequenced with immunoSEQ multiplex PCR; TCRdb's copy has only in-frame clones and lacks some. The sample shows 60,000 or so clones, 89% of them seen only once. CDR3 size: 14 residues. V dropped 8 bases and J dropped 4; count of bases not matched to a gene: 9. Germline CDR1 MNHEY, CDR2 SMNVEV (reference sequence). For this clone: The antigen remains unidentified.

The starting material was CD4+ or CD8+ T cells sorted from blood, obtained in a trial of the OX40 agonist ivuxolimab. The chain uses TRBV27 and TRBJ2-5; 8 bases align to TRBD1. The receptor was derived from an adult with an advanced solid tumor such as melanoma, head and neck, liver or kidney cancer. The CDR3 DNA reads TGTGCCAGCCGCGACAGGGGAGGTCGAGAGACCCAGTACTTC. Amino acids: CASRDRGGRETQYF.